This T cell receptor (beta chain) derives from a study of regulatory T cells in long-lasting Graves disease. Study results and limitations: TRBV28 was favored in persistent disease, as were TRBJ1-2 and TRBJ2-5. Shared public clonotypes totalled 2,500 to 3,500 in persistent patients, compared with approximately 970 in new patients. Because few samples were included, accuracy may have been lower.

CDR3 length: 15 residues. The germline gives CDR1 MNHEY, CDR2 SMNVEV (reference sequence). Between the trimmed V and J ends, which lost 2 bases and 4 bases, there was a span of 14 bases. Researchers made TCR beta libraries by using iRepertoire HTBI primers and running Arm-PCR on CDR3 regions. Using its own MiXCR run on the multiplex PCR reads, TCRdb lists one record per CDR3 protein. The sample consists of some 560,000 distinct CDR3 sequences, 16% of them appearing once. The time point is: newly diagnosed GD, antithyroid drugs for less than 3 months. PBMC RNA served as the TCR library source. Only a few counts were recorded for this clonotype. Its antigen remains unknown. These records were also assigned to another study, of T cells in Graves' hyperthyroidism and ophthalmopathy. That investigation notes: The HTBI set primed first-round TCR CDR3 RT-PCR.

Source: peripheral blood mononuclear cells (PBMCs), taken at new diagnosis, from a patient treated with antithyroid drugs. This receptor was obtained from a woman aged 35-65 years with Graves disease. The V gene is TRBV27, the J gene TRBJ1-2; unclear D gene. The CDR3 loop is CASSLTAFGSYGYTF. The CDR3, as DNA: TGTGCCAGCAGTTTAACTGCGTTCGGGTCCTATGGCTACACCTTC.